This note documents a single T cell receptor beta chain sequence. This sample stems from a study of cytotoxic CD8 clonotypes in ibrutinib-treated CLL. This CDR3 is 15 amino acids long. Germline V gene lookup returns CDR1 LNHNV and CDR2 YYDKDF (reference sequence). The ends lost 3 bases at V and 4 bases at J; junction bases unmatched: 6. Method: immunoSEQ multiplex PCR; TCRdb's copy keeps in-frame clones and lacks some. In the table there are approximately 5,500 clones, 65% to 70% of which are singletons. The chain employs TRBV15 and TRBJ1-2, with 9 bases matching TRBD1. The receptor comes from a human donor with chronic lymphocytic leukemia. The sample here was PBMCs, taken before ibrutinib treatment. CDR3 DNA: TGTGCCACCAGCAGGACACAGGGGGCTGTCTATGGCTACACCTTC. Amino acid sequence: CATSRTQGAVYGYTF.